This T cell receptor (beta chain) is from a study of cytomegalovirus exposure and HLA in healthy donors. CDR1 and CDR2 from the germline V gene are SGHVS and FQNEAQ. This CDR3 contains 20 residues. V shed 4 bases and J 9 bases; nucleotides not matched to a gene: 18. It was with 60 Vbeta and 13 Jbeta primers that the PCR ran. The repertoire was sequenced with immunoSEQ multiplex PCR; TCRdb's copy has only in-frame clones and lacks some. The data hold 130,000 or so clones, with 75% to 85% observed a single time. The rearrangement links TRBV7-8 to TRBJ2-2, with 15 bases aligning to TRBD2. This TCR came from a woman aged 45 to 65 in good health and CMV-seropositive. Sequenced sample: PBMCs. The CDR3 loop reads CASSSAQGPGTSGRYRELFF. CDR3 sequence (DNA): TGTGCCAGCAGCTCCGCGCAGGGGCCTGGGACTAGCGGGAGGTACAGGGAGCTGTTTTTT.